A selection of T cell receptor beta chains follows, all from one sample in a study of CD8 T cells in ankylosing spondylitis. TCRdb reprocessed the 5' RACE reads with MiXCR, giving one entry per CDR3 protein. The sample contains 200,000 to 250,000 distinct CDR3 sequences, about 10% of which appear only once. The specimen was blood, either unsorted or a sorted T cell fraction (not recorded which). Every receptor here comes from a male donor with ankylosing spondylitis or in good health (not recorded which). Each CDR3 is given with its conserved first and last residue. The order of the fields is D gene, J gene, V gene, CDR3 protein. D genes are given only for firm matches.

d_gene: TRBD2
j_gene: TRBJ2-2
v_gene: TRBV7-3
CDR3aa: CASSLQAGSNTGELFF

d_gene: TRBD2
j_gene: TRBJ2-1
v_gene: TRBV15
CDR3aa: CATSTLAGAYNEQFF

d_gene: TRBD1
j_gene: TRBJ1-5
v_gene: TRBV29-1
CDR3aa: CSVGDRGNQPQHF

d_gene: TRBD2
j_gene: TRBJ2-1
v_gene: TRBV10-3
CDR3aa: CAIGRLAGEGRGEQFF

d_gene: NA
j_gene: TRBJ1-6
v_gene: TRBV7-2
CDR3aa: CASSSDSRNSPLHF

d_gene: TRBD2
j_gene: TRBJ2-7
v_gene: TRBV7-3
CDR3aa: CASSPSGTSRIEQYF

d_gene: NA
j_gene: TRBJ2-1
v_gene: TRBV5-1
CDR3aa: CASGTLIRNEQFF

d_gene: NA
j_gene: TRBJ2-1
v_gene: TRBV5-6
CDR3aa: CASSLGGGPYNEQFF

d_gene: TRBD1
j_gene: TRBJ1-2
v_gene: TRBV10-3
CDR3aa: CAISESGRGPYGYTF

d_gene: NA
j_gene: TRBJ1-1
v_gene: TRBV20-1
CDR3aa: CSATVQGSTEAFF

d_gene: NA
j_gene: TRBJ2-7
v_gene: TRBV7-6
CDR3aa: CASSLAPRASEQYF

d_gene: NA
j_gene: TRBJ2-3
v_gene: TRBV27
CDR3aa: CASALGAGVTQYF

d_gene: NA
j_gene: TRBJ1-2
v_gene: TRBV24-1
CDR3aa: CATSDRENYGYTF

d_gene: TRBD1
j_gene: TRBJ2-1
v_gene: TRBV12-3/TRBV12-4
CDR3aa: CASTNGQGKQFF

d_gene: TRBD1
j_gene: TRBJ2-6
v_gene: TRBV27
CDR3aa: CASSQQTGTGANVLTF

d_gene: NA
j_gene: TRBJ1-5
v_gene: TRBV7-2
CDR3aa: CASSYPGGNQPQHF

d_gene: NA
j_gene: TRBJ2-2
v_gene: TRBV11-2
CDR3aa: CASRTVLGKTWELFF

d_gene: TRBD1
j_gene: TRBJ1-5
v_gene: TRBV29-1
CDR3aa: CSVGVQGGNQPQHF

d_gene: NA
j_gene: TRBJ2-1
v_gene: TRBV7-2
CDR3aa: CASSSAGYNEQFF

d_gene: NA
j_gene: TRBJ2-1
v_gene: TRBV6-2/TRBV6-3
CDR3aa: CASSYKMGKGSTGDNEQFF

d_gene: TRBD2
j_gene: TRBJ2-7
v_gene: TRBV20-1
CDR3aa: CSARKLAGDYEQYF

d_gene: TRBD2
j_gene: TRBJ2-5
v_gene: TRBV20-1
CDR3aa: CSAEAGGEETQYF

d_gene: NA
j_gene: TRBJ2-1
v_gene: TRBV7-2
CDR3aa: CASLSVPMDEQFF

d_gene: NA
j_gene: TRBJ2-2
v_gene: TRBV7-3
CDR3aa: CASSYRRGGTGELFF

d_gene: NA
j_gene: TRBJ2-7
v_gene: TRBV7-2
CDR3aa: CASSLEGEMGEQYF

d_gene: TRBD1
j_gene: TRBJ2-6
v_gene: TRBV3-1
CDR3aa: CASSQLPGTGGAGANVLTF

d_gene: TRBD2
j_gene: TRBJ2-3
v_gene: TRBV20-1
CDR3aa: CSARELAGALPSTDTQYF

d_gene: NA
j_gene: TRBJ1-1
v_gene: TRBV28
CDR3aa: CASTRQHWNTEAFF

d_gene: TRBD1
j_gene: TRBJ2-3
v_gene: TRBV29-1
CDR3aa: CSVAPISPGTGRDTQYF

d_gene: NA
j_gene: TRBJ2-3
v_gene: TRBV12-3/TRBV12-4
CDR3aa: CASSFFYTDTQYF

d_gene: NA
j_gene: TRBJ1-2
v_gene: TRBV12-3/TRBV12-4
CDR3aa: CATRDGTNYGYTF

d_gene: NA
j_gene: TRBJ2-3
v_gene: TRBV7-9
CDR3aa: CATGAGGITDTQYF

d_gene: TRBD2
j_gene: TRBJ2-1
v_gene: TRBV27
CDR3aa: CASSSSGGFYIPNEQFF